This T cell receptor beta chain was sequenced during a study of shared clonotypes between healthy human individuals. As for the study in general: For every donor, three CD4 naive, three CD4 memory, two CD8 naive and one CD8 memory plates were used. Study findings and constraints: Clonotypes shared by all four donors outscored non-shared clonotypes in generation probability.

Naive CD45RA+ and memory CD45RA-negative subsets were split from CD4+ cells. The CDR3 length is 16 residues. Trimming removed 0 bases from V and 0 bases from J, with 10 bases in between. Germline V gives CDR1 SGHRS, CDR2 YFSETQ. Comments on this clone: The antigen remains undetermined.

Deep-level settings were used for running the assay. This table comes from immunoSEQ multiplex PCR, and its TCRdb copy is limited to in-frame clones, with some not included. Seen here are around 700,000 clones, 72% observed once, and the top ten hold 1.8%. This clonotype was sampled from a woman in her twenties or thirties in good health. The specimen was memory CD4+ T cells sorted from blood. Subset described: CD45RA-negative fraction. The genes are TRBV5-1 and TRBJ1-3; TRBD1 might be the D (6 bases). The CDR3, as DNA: TGCGCCAGCAGCTTGGTTTACAGGGACTCTGGAAACACCATATATTTT. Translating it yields CASSLVYRDSGNTIYF.